This T cell receptor (beta chain) was sequenced during a study of OX40 agonist ivuxolimab in advanced cancers. Notes on the research overall: Ivuxolimab was a fully human IgG2 agonistic monoclonal antibody targeting the costimulatory receptor OX40 (CD134). Intravenous ivuxolimab was administered to patients every 2 weeks at six dose levels: 0.01, 0.1, 0.3, 1.5, 3 and 10 mg/kg. Of the roughly 50 dose-escalation patients, hepatocellular carcinoma was present in roughly 19, melanoma in around 15, renal cell carcinoma in 9 and head and neck cancer in 9. In the dose-escalation cohort, 70% to 90% of patients were male, and the mean age was 60 years with a range of about 20 to 79. Prior anti-PD-1, anti-PD-L1 or anti-CTLA-4 therapy was permitted, and checkpoint inhibitors had been received by more than 35% of dose-escalation patients. Partial responses were achieved by three dose-escalation patients, of whom one had hepatocellular carcinoma and two had cutaneous melanoma. The purpose of peripheral TCRbeta sequencing was to test whether ivuxolimab changed TCR sequence diversity and led to clonal T-cell expansion. The paper reports the monotherapy dose-escalation portion (N of about 54 patients) of the phase I ivuxolimab trial. Study-wide conclusions, independent of this receptor: In the 0.1-3.0 mg/kg groups, partial responders had among the lowest normalized peripheral clonal expansion, particularly in CD8+ T cells. On average, CD8+ T cells showed more expanded clones than CD4+ T cells after ivuxolimab. Low levels of normalized T-cell clonal expansion were also seen in some patients who did not respond. Which antigens the clonally expanded peripheral T cells were specific for was not determined. At doses from 0.1 to 3.0 mg/kg, clonal expansion was seen in both CD4+ and CD8+ blood T cells between baseline and week 6.

For sequencing of the TCRbeta CDR3 region, genomic DNA was extracted from the sorted cells. The immunoSEQ Assay was used for sequencing of TCRbeta CDR3 regions. TCRdb limited this immuneACCESS table to in-frame rearrangements with V and J called. A share of clones is missing; checked studies link under half to unresolved V genes, and the rest is unexplained. This sample gives roughly 93,000 clones in total; around 80% of them show up just once. Roughly 5% of the sample is taken by the ten largest. Of note for this clone: Its antigen remains unidentified. Base qualities are not recorded, but no much larger clone differs from it by a single base.

The trial excluded patients who had a history of autoimmune disease or were on systemic immunosuppression. Peripheral blood for TCR sequencing was collected from all dose cohorts at baseline, on cycle 4 day 1, and on cycle 7 day 1. Samples were obtained from an open-label, multicenter, first-in-human phase I dose-escalation trial of ivuxolimab. Adults with locally advanced or metastatic melanoma, renal cell carcinoma, hepatocellular carcinoma or head and neck squamous cell carcinoma were enrolled in the trial. Before TCR sequencing, CD4+ T cells and CD8+ T cells from peripheral blood were sorted into separate populations. V was cut back by 10 bases and J by 5 bases, leaving a gap of 21 bases between them. The CDR3 has 14 amino acids, counting the end cysteine and phenylalanine. The kept DNA is CDR3 alone, 42 bases in frame from the first base. Looking up the germline V gene (reference sequence) yields CDR1 SEHNR and CDR2 FQNEAQ.

The starting material was CD4+ or CD8+ T cells sorted from blood, obtained in a trial of the OX40 agonist ivuxolimab. The chain uses TRBV7-9 and TRBJ2-7; the D gene assignment is ambiguous. The clonotype was recovered from an adult with an advanced solid tumor such as melanoma, head and neck, liver or kidney cancer. The DNA is as follows: TGTGCCATCGCAGGTTGGTCCCCTCGGGACGAGCAGTACTTC. This yields the protein CAIAGWSPRDEQYF.